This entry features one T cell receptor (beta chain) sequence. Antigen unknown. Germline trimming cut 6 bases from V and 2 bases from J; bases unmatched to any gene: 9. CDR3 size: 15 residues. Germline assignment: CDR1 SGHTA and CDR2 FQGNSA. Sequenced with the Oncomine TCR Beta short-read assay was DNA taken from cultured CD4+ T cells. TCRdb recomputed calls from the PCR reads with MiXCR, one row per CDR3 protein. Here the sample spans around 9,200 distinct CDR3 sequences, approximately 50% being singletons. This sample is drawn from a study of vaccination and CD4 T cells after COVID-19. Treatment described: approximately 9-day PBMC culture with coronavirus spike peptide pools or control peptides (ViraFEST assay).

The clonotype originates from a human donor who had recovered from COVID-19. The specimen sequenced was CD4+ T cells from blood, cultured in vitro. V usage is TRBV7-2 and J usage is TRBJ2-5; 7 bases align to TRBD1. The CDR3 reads CASSPGGPLQETQYF. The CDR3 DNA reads TGTGCCAGCAGTCCAGGGGGACCTCTTCAAGAGACCCAGTACTTC.